Described below is a single TCR beta chain sequence and its context. No cognate antigen has been identified for it. No quality values exist for individual bases; no much larger clone is one base distant. V is reduced by 3 bases and J by 3 bases, leaving a spacing of 23 bases between them. The CDR3 holds 18 amino acids from the cysteine to the phenylalanine. The entry retains the CDR3 DNA only, 54 bases that are in frame from base 1. The CDR1 and CDR2 encoded by the germline V gene are LGHNA and YNFKEQ. This entry comes from a study of blood T cells in healthy people across ages (dated by TCRdb to about 2015). General notes on the study: In model experiments, template switching captured roughly one uniquely barcoded TCR beta cDNA molecule for every two T cells. The donors were split into four age groups: young (average 16 years), middle-aged (around 40), aged (roughly 60) and long-lived (roughly 88). To track age-related changes in TCR beta repertoire diversity, the study relied on deep sequencing normalized with unique cDNA molecular identifiers. Donors of different ages were randomly distributed across sequencing lanes to avoid experimental bias. Two additional independent replicas of 1 million unique cDNA reads from the same blood draw were analyzed for two donors (one aged 18 to 29 and one aged 80 or older).

Findings and caveats that apply to the study as a whole: A strong correlation was found between observed TCR beta diversity and the percentage of naive T cells measured by flow cytometry. Estimates of total diversity based on one million sequenced T cells were considered lower bounds and underestimates. Donor CMV infection status was unknown, potentially confounding age-related changes in expanded clonotypes. Bulk unsorted PBMC profiling prevented conclusive comparison of naive and antigen-experienced compartments. As age increased, observed TCR beta diversity per million T cells dropped in a roughly linear way, and a significant reduction was already evident by age 40. Compared with the aged group, the long-lived group had more naive CD4+ T cells, fewer expanded clones and increased TCR diversity, a pattern suggesting age selection.

Systemically healthy Caucasian individuals from Russia, around 39 in total and aged roughly 6 to 100 years, were included as donors. About 10 milliliters of peripheral blood were drawn from each donor into EDTA-treated Vacutainer tubes. Ficoll-Paque density-gradient centrifugation was used to isolate PBMCs, with at least 6.5 million obtained per sample. Total RNA was extracted from PBMCs with Trizol reagent, with at least 5.5 micrograms obtained per sample. The percentages of naive CD45RAhigh/CD27high T cells were determined by flow cytometry on a PBMC aliquot from every donor. Libraries were built with 5' RACE. A second PCR of about 6 to 11 cycles was performed with a sample-barcoded 5' primer and a J-beta primer mix. A template-switch 5' adaptor carrying 12 random nucleotides introduced a unique molecular identifier onto each TCR beta cDNA molecule. Each sample yielded at least 2.5 million CDR3-containing paired-end reads. First-strand cDNA was synthesized from all RNA with the Mint cDNA synthesis kit, primed by a TRBC-specific oligonucleotide. All cDNA was treated with uracil-DNA glycosylase and then went through a first 18-cycle PCR with the universal primers M1SS and BC2_uni_R. On the authors' methods: Each sample was normalized by randomly selecting 1 million high-quality reads, each carrying a distinct molecular identifier. Instead of being binned into consensus sequences, reads with shared molecular identifiers were discarded. MiTCR, with a Q25 quality threshold and the strictest error-elimination algorithm, was used for CDR3 identification, clonotype clustering and error correction. A nonparametric unseen species model using Euler transformation provided a lower-bound estimate of total TCR beta diversity. The raw public data were reprocessed by TCRdb itself: fastp quality trimming at Q25, MiXCR clonotype calling, in-frame beta chains only. Each CDR3 protein appears once, grouped with its most common genes and DNA. Here the V and J calls rest on TCRdb's processing, not on the authors' analysis. Recorded for this sample are 1,800,000 or so distinct CDR3 sequences; roughly two fifths of them occurred a single time. The ten biggest clones cover under 30% of the sample.

This receptor was obtained from a human donor in good health. Here the chain combines TRBV4-2 and TRBJ1-2; no D segment can be confidently identified. The specimen sequenced was blood. CDR3 reads: CASSHLDGPAVVDYGYTF. The nucleotide sequence is TGTGCCAGCAGCCATCTCGACGGTCCGGCAGTCGTTGACTATGGCTACACCTTC.